The T cell receptor (beta chain) under discussion was sequenced for a study of blood T cell repertoires in COVID-19. Background on the study: Nucleic acid was either cDNA or gDNA, and it came from T cells, B-cell-depleted T cells, or PBMCs.

Libraries were prepared by immunoSEQ multiplex PCR; TCRdb keeps only in-frame clonotypes and omits some of them. The data hold 220,000 or so clones, with approximately 81% observed a single time. Germline values: CDR1 SGHRS, CDR2 YFSETQ. V was clipped by 2 bases and J by 6 bases, with 8 bases between them. This CDR3 is 12 amino acids long. The sample consisted of peripheral blood. J is TRBJ1-2 and V is TRBV5-1; no reliable D call. This TCR derives from a man aged 45 to 65 who had recovered from COVID-19. CDR3 sequence reads: CASSLTYNGYTF. In nucleotides, the CDR3 is TGCGCCAGCAGCTTAACATATAATGGCTACACCTTC.